This T cell receptor (beta chain) came from a study of graft-versus-host responses after intestinal transplantation. The wider study: Isolated intestinal, liver-intestinal, or multivisceral transplants had been given to the recipients. Each recipient received anti-thymocyte globulin induction, then tacrolimus and steroids for about 3 years.

Sequencing was performed with immunoSEQ multiplex PCR; in TCRdb, only in-frame clones are kept and a portion is missing. This repertoire shows 28,000 or so clones, approximately 80% found once; its top ten account for approximately 19%. The CDR3 is made up of 20 amino acids. Germline V lookup: CDR1 LNHDA, CDR2 SQIVND (reference sequence). Trimming removed 3 bases at V and 3 bases at J, with 29 bases between. Overall study findings and caveats: Recipient marrow showed GvH clones, some seen first in ileum or blood.

Notes on this clone: Its antigen remains unidentified.

The V and J genes are TRBV19 and TRBJ1-2; D may be TRBD1 (6 bases). The source was unstimulated CD8+ T cells sorted from spleen or lymph node cells, collected before intestinal transplant. This clonotype originated in a human donor who received an intestinal transplant. The CDR3 DNA is TGTGCCAGTAGTATTGGGGGGGCCCTATGGATCACAGCCGAGGACTATGGCTACACCTTC. Its translation is CASSIGGALWITAEDYGYTF.